This T cell receptor (beta chain) was recorded in a study of cytomegalovirus exposure and HLA in healthy donors. Only a few counts were recorded for this clone. This PCR relied on a set of 60 Vbeta primers and 13 Jbeta primers. The data were produced by immunoSEQ multiplex PCR, yet TCRdb's version contains in-frame clones alone and is incomplete. The sample contains approximately 37,000 clones, around 82% of which appear only once. This CDR3 comprises 16 residues. CDR1 is MNHEY, CDR2 SMNVEV, per germline (reference sequence). J was trimmed by 9 bases and V by 6 bases; bases with no gene match: 17. What was sequenced was PBMCs. The chain employs TRBV27 and TRBJ2-1; 7 bases line up with TRBD2. This TCR was recovered from a woman aged 18-29 years in good health and CMV-seropositive. CDR3 sequence (DNA): TGTGCCAGCAGCATCGGACTAGGTCCGAAGAGGAGTGAGCAGTTCTTC. Translating gives CASSIGLGPKRSEQFF.